This TCR beta chain was identified in a study of early T cells in non-severe SARS-CoV-2 infection. The overall study: The study sequenced bulk RNA from unsorted whole blood, with chains unpaired.

The V gene lost 1 base and the J gene lost 7 bases, with 5 bases spanning the gap. CDR1 WSHSY and CDR2 SAAADI come from the germline V gene. This CDR3 contains 11 residues. In this sample, this clonotype turned up a few times. The antigen is unknown. Regarding the study as a whole: CD4 and private specificities were missed by VDJdb matching, which favored anti-spike CD8 responses.

Molecules of cDNA were individually given unique molecular identifiers that were attached to them. MiXCR, applied by TCRdb to the 5' RACE reads, yields one record per CDR3 protein. The table records 65,000 to 70,000 distinct CDR3 sequences, roughly a tenth of them present only once. Sequences were obtained from whole blood. This chain links TRBV10-2 with TRBJ2-7; D is ambiguous. This clonotype was sampled from an adult who was a healthcare worker with PCR-confirmed SARS-CoV-2 infection or an uninfected control (not recorded which). CDR3 protein: CASSELGEQYF. The DNA of the CDR3 is TGCGCCAGCAGTGAGTTAGGGGAGCAGTACTTC.